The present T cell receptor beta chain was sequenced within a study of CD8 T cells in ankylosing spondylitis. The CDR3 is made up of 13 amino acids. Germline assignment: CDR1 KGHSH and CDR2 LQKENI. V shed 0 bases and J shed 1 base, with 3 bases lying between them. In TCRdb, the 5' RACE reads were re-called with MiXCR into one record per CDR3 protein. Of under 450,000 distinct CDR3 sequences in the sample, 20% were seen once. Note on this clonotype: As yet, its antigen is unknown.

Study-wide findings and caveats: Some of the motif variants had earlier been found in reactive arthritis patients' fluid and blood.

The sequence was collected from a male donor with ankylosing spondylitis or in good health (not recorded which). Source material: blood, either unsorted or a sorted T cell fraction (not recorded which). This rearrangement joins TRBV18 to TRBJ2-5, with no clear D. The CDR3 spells CASSPPGQETQYF. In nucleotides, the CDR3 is TGTGCCAGCTCACCACCAGGCCAAGAGACCCAGTACTTC.